This is a list of T cell receptor beta chains from one sample in a study of OX40 agonist ivuxolimab in advanced cancers. Profiling relied on immunoSEQ multiplex PCR, and the TCRdb table lists in-frame clones only, not all of them. The sample has more than 50,000 clones; roughly 84% are singletons. The sample was CD4+ or CD8+ T cells sorted from blood, taken in a trial of the OX40 agonist ivuxolimab. The receptors here all came from an adult with an advanced solid tumor such as melanoma, head and neck, liver or kidney cancer. Each CDR3 is given with its conserved first and last residue. The D gene is left open where the match is weak. A row's size may be missing; if present it is once, few, many or a size class.

V: TRBV7-9; D: NA; size: NA; J: TRBJ2-7; length: 13; DNA: TGTGCCAGCAGCAACAGACCCGCGGGAGAGCAGTACTTC; CDR3: CASSNRPAGEQYF
V: TRBV19; D: NA; size: medium-sized; J: TRBJ1-2; length: 16; DNA: TGTGCCAGTAGTATGCGTGCAGGGCAAGGGCGATATGGCTACACCTTC; CDR3: CASSMRAGQGRYGYTF
V: TRBV6-1; D: NA; size: NA; J: TRBJ2-5; length: 15; DNA: TGTGCCAGCGGTCTTGGCAGCGACCCTCAAGAGACCCAGTACTTC; CDR3: CASGLGSDPQETQYF
V: TRBV6-5; D: TRBD1; size: NA; J: TRBJ2-7; length: 12; DNA: TGTGCCAGCAGTAACAGGGGAGACGAGCAGTACTTC; CDR3: CASSNRGDEQYF
V: TRBV7-9; D: TRBD2; size: NA; J: TRBJ2-5; length: 17; DNA: TGTGCCAGCAGCTTAGGAGGTAGCGGGAGTGACTGGGAGACCCAGTACTTC; CDR3: CASSLGGSGSDWETQYF
V: TRBV2; D: TRBD2; size: once; J: TRBJ2-5; length: 15; DNA: TGTGCCAGCAGGTTATTAGGTGCGGGAGAACGGGAGCAGTACTTC; CDR3: CASRLLGAGEREQYF
V: TRBV11-2; D: TRBD2; size: NA; J: TRBJ2-5; length: 16; DNA: TGTGCCAGCAGCCTTTCGTTAGCGGGAGGCCAAGAGACCCAGTACTTC; CDR3: CASSLSLAGGQETQYF
V: TRBV6-6; D: TRBD1; size: NA; J: TRBJ1-4; length: 14; DNA: TGTGCCAGCAGTTACTCTCAGGGGGTGGAAAAACTGTTTTTT; CDR3: CASSYSQGVEKLFF
V: TRBV20-1; D: TRBD2; size: once; J: TRBJ2-3; length: 11; DNA: TGCAGTGCTAGACGACTAGCAGAGCAGTATTTT; CDR3: CSARRLAEQYF
V: TRBV13; D: TRBD1; size: NA; J: TRBJ1-2; length: 15; DNA: TGTGCCAGCAGCTATGGGACAGGGGGCGTCTATGGCTACACCTTC; CDR3: CASSYGTGGVYGYTF
V: TRBV4-1; D: NA; size: NA; J: TRBJ2-1; length: 15; DNA: TGCGCCAGCGCAGTAGGGGGGAGCTCCTACAATGAGCAGTTCTTC; CDR3: CASAVGGSSYNEQFF
V: TRBV4-1; D: TRBD2; size: NA; J: TRBJ2-3; length: 17; DNA: TGCGCCAGCAGCCACTTACTAGCGGGACTTGGCCCAGATACGCAGTATTTT; CDR3: CASSHLLAGLGPDTQYF
V: TRBV2; D: NA; size: NA; J: TRBJ2-5; length: 14; DNA: TGTGCCAGCAACTCCGGGACGGCTGGTGAGACCCAGTACTTC; CDR3: CASNSGTAGETQYF
V: TRBV28; D: NA; size: NA; J: TRBJ2-1; length: 15; DNA: TGTGCCAGCAGTACTCCTGGGGGAAGAAGGAATGAGCAGTTCTTC; CDR3: CASSTPGGRRNEQFF
V: TRBV5-4; D: NA; size: NA; J: TRBJ1-2; length: 13; DNA: TGTGCCAGCAGCCGTTCCGGGGGGCCGGACCACACCTTC; CDR3: CASSRSGGPDHTF
V: TRBV7-9; D: NA; size: NA; J: TRBJ2-2; length: 16; DNA: TGTGCCAGCAGCTTCCTACAGTACCAGAACACCGGGGAGCTGTTTTTT; CDR3: CASSFLQYQNTGELFF
V: TRBV5-4; D: TRBD1; size: NA; J: TRBJ2-1; length: 14; DNA: TGTGCCAGCAGCTTGGGGACAGGCTACAATGAGCAGTTCTTC; CDR3: CASSLGTGYNEQFF
V: TRBV5-4; D: TRBD1; size: few; J: TRBJ1-2; length: 12; DNA: TGTGCCAGCAGCTCGACAGGGGACGGCTACACCTTC; CDR3: CASSSTGDGYTF
V: TRBV10-3; D: TRBD1; size: NA; J: TRBJ1-2; length: 16; DNA: TGTGCCATCAGTGAGTCGGTACAGGGGGAATTGTATGGCTACACCTTC; CDR3: CAISESVQGELYGYTF
V: TRBV27; D: TRBD2; size: NA; J: TRBJ2-1; length: 20; DNA: TGTGCCAGCAGTCCGTCTAACGGACTAGCGGGATTCTATGACTACAATGAGCAGTTCTTC; CDR3: CASSPSNGLAGFYDYNEQFF
V: TRBV18; D: NA; size: NA; J: TRBJ2-1; length: 12; DNA: TGTGCCAGCTCACCGGACAGAAATGAGCAGTTCTTC; CDR3: CASSPDRNEQFF
V: TRBV29-1; D: NA; size: NA; J: TRBJ2-3; length: 11; DNA: TGCAGCTGTAAGCAGGCGAATACGCAGTATTTT; CDR3: CSCKQANTQYF
V: TRBV5-1; D: TRBD1; size: NA; J: TRBJ2-7; length: 14; DNA: TGCGCCAGCAGAAACGGACAGGGGCCCTACGAGCAGTACTTC; CDR3: CASRNGQGPYEQYF
V: TRBV19; D: NA; size: NA; J: TRBJ2-7; length: 13; DNA: TGTGCCAGTAGCCCCAGAGGGTTTTACGAGCAGTACTTC; CDR3: CASSPRGFYEQYF
V: TRBV19; D: TRBD2; size: NA; J: TRBJ2-1; length: 17; DNA: TGTGCCAGTAGTACCAGGACTAGCGGGAGACGAAACAATGAGCAGTTCTTC; CDR3: CASSTRTSGRRNNEQFF
V: TRBV15; D: NA; size: few; J: TRBJ1-1; length: 11; DNA: TGTGCCGTACAGGGAAACACTGAAGCTTTCTTT; CDR3: CAVQGNTEAFF
V: TRBV28; D: TRBD1; size: few; J: TRBJ1-4; length: 18; DNA: TGTGCCAGCAGTTCAGCCGGGACAGGGTTGCTTATTAATGAAAAACTGTTTTTT; CDR3: CASSSAGTGLLINEKLFF
V: TRBV2; D: NA; size: NA; J: TRBJ2-4; length: 16; DNA: TGTGCCAGCAGCGAAAGTACCGGGACCGTAATAGGCATTCAGTACTTC; CDR3: CASSESTGTVIGIQYF
V: TRBV19; D: NA; size: NA; J: TRBJ1-5; length: 12; DNA: TGTGCCAGTAAAACGGCAGGTCAGCCCCAGCATTTT; CDR3: CASKTAGQPQHF
V: TRBV10-2; D: NA; size: NA; J: TRBJ2-7; length: 13; DNA: TGCGCCAGTCGTTCAGGGGATTCCTACGAGCAGTACTTC; CDR3: CASRSGDSYEQYF
V: TRBV4-1; D: NA; size: NA; J: TRBJ2-5; length: 15; DNA: TGCGCCAGCAGCCAAATTGGAACTAGCCAGGAGACCCAGTACTTC; CDR3: CASSQIGTSQETQYF
V: TRBV4-3; D: NA; size: NA; J: TRBJ1-5; length: 14; DNA: TGCGCCAGCAGTCAGGGAGGGGACGATCAGCCCCAGCATTTT; CDR3: CASSQGGDDQPQHF